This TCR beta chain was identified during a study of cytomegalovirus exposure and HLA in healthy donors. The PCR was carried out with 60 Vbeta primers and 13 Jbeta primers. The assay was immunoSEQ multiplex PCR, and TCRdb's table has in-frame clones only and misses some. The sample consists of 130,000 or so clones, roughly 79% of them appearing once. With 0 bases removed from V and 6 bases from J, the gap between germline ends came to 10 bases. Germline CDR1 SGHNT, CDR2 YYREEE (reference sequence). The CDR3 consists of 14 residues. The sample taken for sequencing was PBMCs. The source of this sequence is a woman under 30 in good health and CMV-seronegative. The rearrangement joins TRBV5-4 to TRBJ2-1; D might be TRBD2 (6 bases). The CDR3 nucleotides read TGTGCCAGCAGCTTGGGGGGGGAGATCAATGAGCAGTTCTTC. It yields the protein CASSLGGEINEQFF.